The 23 T cell receptor beta chains below all came from one sample that was sequenced in a study of T cells in Graves' hyperthyroidism and ophthalmopathy. RNA transcripts yielded amplified TCR beta CDR3 regions. Initially, a first-round RT-PCR of the TCR CDR3 employed the HTBI primer set. MiXCR, run by TCRdb on the multiplex PCR reads, gives a single entry per CDR3 protein. The data contain 800,000 or so distinct CDR3 sequences, 35% to 40% of them singletons. The sample was blood. These receptors were obtained from a man aged 18-30 years with Graves' hyperthyroidism.

This clonotype was recorded a few times. The rearrangement links TRBV7-9 to TRBJ1-4; D is ambiguous. CDR3 length: 14 amino acids. CDR1 is SEHNR and CDR2 is FQNEAQ in the germline V gene (reference sequence). V lost 3 bases, J lost 8 bases, and 13 bases lay in between. CDR3 DNA sequence: TGTGCCAGCAGCTTCGGTGTAAGCAGAGAAAAACTGTTTTTT. Encoded protein: CASSFGVSREKLFF.

The chain couples TRBV2 to TRBJ2-3, with 7 bases fitting TRBD2. CDR1 is SNHLY, CDR2 FYNNEI, per germline. The CDR3 is 14 residues long. After removal of 8 bases from V and 5 bases from J, the junction contained 10 bases not matched to a gene. The CDR3 sequence: CASSPGGGEDTQYF. The CDR3 DNA reads TGTGCCAGCTCACCGGGAGGTGGGGAAGATACGCAGTATTTT.

This clonotype was counted at least ten times. The chain links TRBV29-1 to TRBJ2-7; 10 bases align to TRBD1. Germline V gene data show CDR1 as SQVTM and CDR2 as ANQGSEA. Unmatched junction bases numbered 1, after V lost 4 bases and J lost 4 bases. The CDR3 runs to 12 residues. As DNA, the CDR3 is TGCAGCGTTGGACAGGGGGCTTACGAGCAGTACTTC. Its protein is CSVGQGAYEQYF.

The genes are TRBV25-1 and TRBJ1-6; a weak D match, TRBD1 (6 bases). The CDR3 contains 14 residues. CDR1 is MGHDK and CDR2 is SYGVNS in the germline V gene. V lost 8 bases, J lost 5 bases, and 13 bases lay in between. The CDR3, as DNA: TGTGCCAGCCGAGCACAGGGAAATAATTCACCCCTCCACTTT. Residues: CASRAQGNNSPLHF.

This chain joins TRBV7-9 and TRBJ2-5; maybe TRBD2 (5 bases). The germline V gene has CDR1 SEHNR and CDR2 FQNEAQ (reference sequence). Trimming pared 5 bases from V and 0 bases from J, leaving 19 bases between. The CDR3 runs to 17 residues. The CDR3 sequence: CASSQAPPGTDQETQYF. The CDR3 DNA is TGTGCCAGCAGCCAAGCCCCTCCGGGAACGGACCAAGAGACCCAGTACTTC.

This rearrangement joins TRBV7-2 to TRBJ1-1; D not resolved. V was pared by 1 base and J by 6 bases, with 9 bases between. Germline lookup yields CDR1 SGHTA and CDR2 FQGNSA. The CDR3 is 13 residues long. The CDR3 reads CASSLDLGSEAFF. CDR3 bases: TGTGCCAGCAGCTTAGATTTAGGTTCTGAAGCTTTCTTT.

This clonotype came up a few times. V is TRBV7-2 and J is TRBJ2-2; possibly TRBD1 for D (5 bases). Trimming took 0 bases from V and 7 from J, leaving 15 bases between them. Germline CDR1 is SGHTA and CDR2 is FQGNSA. The CDR3 has 16 amino acids. CDR3 sequence reads: CASSLAARVLDGELFF. As DNA, the CDR3 is TGTGCCAGCAGCTTAGCGGCCAGGGTTCTTGACGGGGAGCTGTTTTTT.

In its sample, this clonotype was seen many times. V gene TRBV20-1 combines with J gene TRBJ1-5; tentative D call: TRBD1 (5 bases). The CDR3 length is 14 residues. Per the germline V gene, CDR1 is DFQATT and CDR2 is SNEGSKA (reference sequence). The V end was cut by 3 bases, the J end by 5 bases, with 14 bases between. In DNA, the CDR3 is TGCAGTGCTAGCGACAGTCCCACCGATCAGCCCCAGCATTTT. It specifies CSASDSPTDQPQHF.

The chain is built from TRBV29-1 and TRBJ1-1; possibly TRBD1 for D (5 bases). The V and J ends lost 8 bases and 6 bases respectively, with 16 bases between them. Looked up from germline, CDR1 is SQVTM and CDR2 is ANQGSEA. The CDR3 totals 12 residues. As DNA, the CDR3 is TGCAGCTCCGCCTGGGGGAGCCCTGAAGCTTTCTTT. Translation gives CSSAWGSPEAFF.

This rearrangement joins TRBV11-1 to TRBJ2-5, with D tentatively TRBD1 (6 bases). Germline V gives CDR1 SGHAT, CDR2 FQDESV (reference sequence). The CDR3 consists of 17 residues. V lost 2 bases and J lost 0, with 16 bases in between. In DNA, the CDR3 is TGTGCCAGCAGCTTAAGACAGGAACCGTATAACCAAGAGACCCAGTACTTC. Translated: CASSLRQEPYNQETQYF.

This clonotype was detected once. This may be a read error: a much more frequent sequence differs by one nucleotide. The chain employs TRBV19 and TRBJ2-6; TRBD1 might be the D (6 bases). The CDR3 extends over 15 amino acids. The ends were cut back, 3 bases at V and 5 bases at J, with 11 bases in the middle. CDR1 LNHDA and CDR2 SQIVND come from the germline V gene (reference sequence). The DNA for the CDR3 is TGTGCCAGTAGTATCCAGGGGCCTCGGGCCAACGTCCTGACTTTC. Translation: CASSIQGPRANVLTF.

In the case of this clonotype: Because the CDR3 is missing its conserved closing phenylalanine or tryptophan, this is likely a read error. No DNA is shown, since the ends of the CDR3 on it are uncertain; the CDR3 is the one TCRdb lists. The genes are TRBV13 and TRBJ1-6. The CDR3 has 8 amino acids, counting both end residues. Germline loops: CDR1 PRHDT, CDR2 FYEKMQ (reference sequence). This CDR3 is CASSYRRS.

On this clonotype: A much larger clone differs from this one at a single base, so this may be a read error. The rearrangement joins TRBV9 to TRBJ1-1, with D uncertain. CDR1 is SGDLS and CDR2 is YYNGEE in the germline V gene. This CDR3 spans 13 amino acids. DNA of the CDR3: TGTGCCAGCACCCCAGTGGGGAACACTGGAGCTTTCTTT. This codes for CASTPVGNTGAFF.

The J gene is TRBJ2-1, the V gene TRBV7-3, with D possibly matching TRBD2 (5 bases). V was shortened by 3 bases and J by 9 bases, with 12 bases between the two germline ends. The CDR3 is 13 amino acids. In germline, CDR1 is SGHTA, CDR2 FQGTGA. CDR3 sequence: CASSFGSSIEQFF. CDR3 nucleotides: TGTGCCAGCAGCTTTGGGAGCAGTATTGAGCAGTTCTTC.

The V and J genes are TRBV12-3 or TRBV12-4 and TRBJ2-5; 10 bases align to TRBD2. The CDR3 runs to 14 residues. The V and J ends lost 4 bases and 11 bases, in that order; junction bases with no gene match: 10. CDR3 coding DNA: TGTGCCAGCAGTTGGGAGGGACTAGCGCGGGAGCAGTACTTC. Amino acid sequence: CASSWEGLAREQYF.

This chain connects TRBV7-2 to TRBJ2-1; a possible D gene is TRBD1 (6 bases). Germline loops: CDR1 SGHTA, CDR2 FQGNSA. There are 12 residues in the CDR3. Trimming took 5 bases from V and 9 from J, leaving 11 bases between them. CDR3 DNA sequence: TGTGCCAGCAGCCCGCAGGGGCCTGAGCAGTTCTTC. Protein sequence: CASSPQGPEQFF.

Regarding this clonotype: One end of the junction varies from germline; a read error may be responsible. The genes are TRBV24-1 and TRBJ2-2; 7 bases align to TRBD2. Germline V lookup: CDR1 KGHDR, CDR2 SFDVKD. The CDR3 has 15 amino acids. CDR3 in amino acids: CATSGAGDYTGELLF. CDR3 coding DNA: TGTGCCACCAGTGGGGCCGGGGACTACACCGGGGAGCTGCTTTTT.

This clonotype showed up just a few times. The rearrangement links TRBV7-2 to TRBJ1-1; D not certain. V was shortened by 1 base and J by 0 bases, with 9 bases between the two germline ends. Per the germline V gene, CDR1 is SGHTA and CDR2 is FQGNSA. The CDR3 spans 15 residues. The CDR3 DNA follows: TGTGCCAGCAGCTTAGATGTGTGGATGAACACTGAAGCTTTCTTT. Its protein is CASSLDVWMNTEAFF.

This clonotype was observed at least ten times. This chain joins TRBV20-1 and TRBJ1-1; D is undetermined. This CDR3 comprises 13 residues. Looked up from germline, CDR1 is DFQATT and CDR2 is SNEGSKA (reference sequence). Trimming took off 6 bases at V and 6 bases at J, with 17 bases between the two ends. This chain's CDR3 is CSAVGVRVPEAFF. The CDR3 nucleotides read TGCAGTGCGGTAGGCGTCCGGGTACCTGAAGCTTTCTTT.

V is TRBV19 and J is TRBJ1-1; no clear D gene. The germline V gene has CDR1 LNHDA and CDR2 SQIVND (reference sequence). The CDR3 contains 14 residues. V was shortened by 5 bases and J by 0 bases, with 10 bases between the two germline ends. The CDR3: CASSPQTVNTEAFF. The CDR3 nucleotides read TGTGCCAGTAGTCCTCAGACTGTGAACACTGAAGCTTTCTTT. Together with reference TRBV19 and TRBJ1-1, the CDR3 gives the full variable domain: DGGITQSPKYLFRKEGQNVTLSCEQNLNHDAMYWYRQDPGQGLRLIYYSQIVNDFQKGDIAEGYSVSREKKESFPLTVTSAQKNPTAFYLCASSPQTVNTEAFFGQGTRLTVV.

A note on this clonotype: One base away lies a much larger clone, so this may be a sequencing read error. The chain uses TRBV20-1 and TRBJ1-2, with D perhaps TRBD1 (6 bases). The CDR3 has 13 amino acids. From germline, CDR1 is DFQATT and CDR2 SNEGSKA (reference sequence). The CDR3 sequence: CNASRGVSYGYTF. CDR3 sequence (DNA): TGCAATGCGAGCAGGGGCGTCAGCTATGGCTACACCTTC.

The V gene is TRBV29-1, the J gene TRBJ1-3; D is unclear. Trimming shortened V by 2 bases and J by 7 bases, and 9 bases separated the two germline ends. The CDR3 consists of 12 residues. Germline CDR1 and CDR2: SQVTM and ANQGSEA. The CDR3 loop is CSVERQRNTIYF. CDR3 sequence (DNA): TGCAGCGTTGAACGGCAAAGGAACACCATATATTTT.

A word on this clonotype: A much more abundant neighbour one base away suggests this may be a read error. V and J are TRBV7-2 and TRBJ2-5; 9 positions agree with TRBD2. CDR1 is SGHTA, CDR2 FQGNSA, per germline. The CDR3 loop spans 16 amino acids. This CDR3 is CASSFGPSGDQEAQYF. CDR3 DNA sequence: TGTGCCAGCAGCTTTGGGCCTAGCGGGGACCAAGAGGCCCAGTACTTC.